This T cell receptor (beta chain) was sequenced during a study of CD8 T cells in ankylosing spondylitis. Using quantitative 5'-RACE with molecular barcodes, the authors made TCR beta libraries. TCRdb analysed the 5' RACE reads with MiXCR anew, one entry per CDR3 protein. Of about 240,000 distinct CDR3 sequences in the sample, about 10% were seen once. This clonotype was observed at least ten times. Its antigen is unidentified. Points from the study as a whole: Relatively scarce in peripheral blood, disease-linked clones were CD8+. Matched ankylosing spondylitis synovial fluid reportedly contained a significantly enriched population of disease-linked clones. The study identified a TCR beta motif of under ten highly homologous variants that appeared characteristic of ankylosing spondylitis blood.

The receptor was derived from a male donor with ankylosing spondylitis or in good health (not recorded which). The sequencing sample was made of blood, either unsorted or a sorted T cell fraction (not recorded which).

This CDR3 is CSGALALGNEQFF. The DNA of the CDR3 is TGCAGCGGGGCTCTAGCGCTAGGGAATGAGCAGTTCTTC. The J gene is TRBJ2-1, the V gene TRBV29-1; weak D call: TRBD2 (6 bases). The V end was cut by 7 bases, the J end by 7 bases, with 17 bases between. In germline, CDR1 is SQVTM, CDR2 ANQGSEA. CDR3 length equals 13 residues.